This T cell receptor (beta chain) is drawn from a study of long-term antiretroviral therapy in people with HIV. Study-wide results and caveats: Nothing was known about ART adherence, viral resistance or changes in therapy.

The count of this clone is one. Its antigen is not known. The CDR3 runs to 15 residues. The germline V gene has CDR1 SGHTA and CDR2 FQGTGA. Unmatched junction bases numbered 6, after V lost 4 bases and J lost 2 bases. This was the immunoSEQ v3.0 assay at survey level. The protocol was immunoSEQ multiplex PCR, while the TCRdb copy is restricted to in-frame clones and leaves out a portion. The data show 15,000 to 20,000 clones, with around 89% seen just once and roughly 12% held by the top ten. This specimen consisted of unsorted PBMCs, obtained 6.9 years after starting antiretroviral therapy. The rearrangement uses TRBV7-3 and TRBJ2-3; TRBD2 matches 7 bases. The clonotype originates from a man aged 45-60 years with HIV. The CDR3, as DNA: TGTGCCAGCAGCTCATTGGCGGGAGTCACAGATACGCAGTATTTT. This translates into CASSSLAGVTDTQYF.